The 9 T cell receptor beta chains listed next were all sequenced from one sample in a study of blood T cell repertoires in COVID-19. Using immunoSEQ multiplex PCR, the repertoire was profiled, and TCRdb retains in-frame clones only, with some absent. The data contain roughly 69,000 clones, around three quarters of them seen just once; the ten biggest clones take up approximately 5.6%. Sequenced material: peripheral blood. The receptor set was obtained from a human donor in a cohort sampled during active COVID-19.

A few counts support this clone. The chain joins TRBV5-6 to TRBJ2-5, with 8 bases aligning to TRBD2. Germline CDR1 reads SGHDT; CDR2 reads YYEEEE. The CDR3 is made up of 14 amino acids. V shed 0 bases and J 5 bases; nucleotides not matched to a gene: 3. CDR3 region: CASSLAGGRETQYF. The CDR3 nucleotides are TGTGCCAGCAGCTTGGCGGGGGGGCGGGAGACCCAGTACTTC.

This chain joins TRBV2 and TRBJ2-6; 8 bases match TRBD1. The germline V gene encodes CDR1 SNHLY and CDR2 FYNNEI. The ends lost 5 bases at V and 4 bases at J; junction bases unmatched: 7. The CDR3 runs to 16 residues. In nucleotides, the CDR3 is TGTGCCAGCAGTCTCCGGACAGGGTTAGGGGCCAACGTCCTGACTTTC. Residues: CASSLRTGLGANVLTF.

The chain carries TRBV4-1 and TRBJ1-2, with TRBD1 identical over 7 bases. Germline-derived CDR1 and CDR2 are MGHRA and YSYEKL. The CDR3 is made up of 13 amino acids. V lost 10 bases and J lost 8; bases outside the gene matches: 13. The CDR3: CATSTRQGEGYTF. The DNA of the CDR3 is TGCGCCACCTCGACCCGACAGGGAGAGGGCTACACCTTC.

J is TRBJ2-1 and V is TRBV7-2, with D possibly TRBD1 on 6 matching bases. Germline loops: CDR1 SGHTA, CDR2 FQGNSA. CDR3 length equals 17 residues. The V and J ends lost 6 bases and 0 bases respectively, with 18 bases between them. The CDR3 coding sequence is TGTGCCAGCAGTACAGGGAGAGGACAGAGCTCCTACAATGAGCAGTTCTTC. Translation: CASSTGRGQSSYNEQFF.

CDR3 sequence: CASSTGQGRFF. The CDR3 nucleotides are TGTGCCAGCAGCACGGGACAGGGCCGGTTCTTC. This rearrangement joins TRBV7-8 to TRBJ2-1; TRBD1 aligns across 9 bases. Germline CDR1 reads SGHVS; CDR2 reads FQNEAQ. The CDR3 runs to 11 residues. V lost 5 bases, J lost 15 bases, and 5 bases stayed unmatched.

J is TRBJ2-5 and V is TRBV19; 12 bases map to TRBD2. There are 16 residues in the CDR3. Germline V lookup: CDR1 LNHDA, CDR2 SQIVND (reference sequence). Trimming at V came to 5 bases and at J to 4 bases, leaving 8 bases not matched to a gene. The CDR3 here is CASSPRTSGEGETQYF. In nucleotides, the CDR3 is TGTGCCAGTAGTCCGCGGACTAGCGGGGAGGGAGAGACCCAGTACTTC.

This chain joins TRBV29-1 and TRBJ2-1; TRBD2 matches 8 bases. Trimming at V came to 3 bases and at J to 0 bases, leaving 7 bases not matched to a gene. CDR1 is SQVTM, CDR2 ANQGSEA, per germline. The length of the CDR3 is 16 residues. This chain's CDR3 is CSVEGGGPSSYNEQFF. CDR3 coding DNA: TGCAGCGTTGAGGGCGGGGGGCCTAGCTCCTACAATGAGCAGTTCTTC.

The chain links TRBV28 to TRBJ2-7; the match to TRBD1 covers 7 bases. Germline CDR1 MDHEN, CDR2 SYDVKM. Germline trimming cut 5 bases from V and 2 bases from J; bases unmatched to any gene: 6. This CDR3 comprises 14 residues. This CDR3 reads CASSPGGQTYEQYF. The DNA of the CDR3 is TGTGCCAGCAGTCCAGGGGGACAGACCTACGAGCAGTACTTC. Complete variable domain (other parts from reference TRBV28 and TRBJ2-7): DVKVTQSSRYLVKRTGEKVFLECVQDMDHENMFWYRQDPGLGLRLIYFSYDVKMKEKGDIPEGYSVSREKKERFSLILESASTNQTSMYLCASSPGGQTYEQYFGPGTRLTVT.

V usage is TRBV19 and J usage is TRBJ1-1; tentatively, D is TRBD1 (5 bases). V dropped 6 bases and J dropped 0 bases, with 14 bases sitting between them. Germline V gene data show CDR1 as LNHDA and CDR2 as SQIVND (reference sequence). This CDR3 spans 15 amino acids. The CDR3 nucleotides read TGTGCCAGTAGAGATCGAGGGGAGGTGAACACTGAAGCTTTCTTT. This gives the protein CASRDRGEVNTEAFF.